Shown below are 10 T cell receptor beta chains from a single sample sequenced in a study of somatic mutations in cytotoxic T cells in rheumatoid arthritis. Data came from immunoSEQ multiplex PCR; TCRdb stores just in-frame clones and leaves some out. The sample yields just over 15,000 clones, less than 85% seen once. Sequencing used CD8+ T cells sorted from blood. All receptors come from an adult with rheumatoid arthritis.

On this clone: The same CDR3 is also encoded by other DNA sequences in this sample. This sequence joins TRBV27 and TRBJ1-5; 8 nucleotides agree with TRBD1. Trimming at V came to 0 bases and at J to 5 bases, leaving 3 bases not matched to a gene. The CDR3 is 15 amino acids. The germline V gene encodes CDR1 MNHEY and CDR2 SMNVEV (reference sequence). The DNA of the CDR3 is TGTGCCAGCAGTTTATCCCAGGGGGCTTATCAGCCCCAGCATTTT. Protein product: CASSLSQGAYQPQHF.

The rearrangement joins TRBV13 to TRBJ1-3, with unresolved D. This CDR3 is built from 16 residues. Germline CDR1 PRHDT, CDR2 FYEKMQ (reference sequence). V was trimmed by 0 bases and J by 5 bases, leaving 14 bases between them. The CDR3 region has the DNA TGTGCCAGCAGCTTAGGCCTAAGAGGGATCAGAAACACCATATATTTT. It encodes CASSLGLRGIRNTIYF.

V usage is TRBV27 and J usage is TRBJ2-7; D possibly corresponds to TRBD1 (6 bases). Trimming removed 6 bases at V and 3 bases at J, with 9 bases between. This CDR3 is built from 12 residues. Germline assignment: CDR1 MNHEY and CDR2 SMNVEV (reference sequence). The chain's CDR3 is CASRGGYYEQYF. The CDR3 DNA is TGTGCCAGCAGAGGGGGATACTACGAGCAGTACTTC.

Only one count was recorded for this clone. The V gene is TRBV5-4, the J gene TRBJ1-4; 7 bases are a match to TRBD1. J was trimmed by 4 bases and V by 4 bases; bases with no gene match: 4. The germline V gene has CDR1 SGHNT and CDR2 YYREEE (reference sequence). The length of the CDR3 is 14 residues. Here the CDR3 reads CASSAGDSNEKLFF. CDR3 sequence (DNA): TGTGCCAGCAGCGCCGGGGACAGTAATGAAAAACTGTTTTTT.

The chain links TRBV12-5 to TRBJ2-1; 12 bases fit TRBD2. The length of the CDR3 is 15 residues. Germline CDR1 is LGHNT and CDR2 is FRNRAP. Losses at the gene ends were 10 bases for V and 8 bases for J; bases not matched to a gene: 12. The CDR3 region has the DNA TGTGCTACATCTTTCCCGACTAGCGGGAGCCATGAGCAGTTCTTC. This translates into CATSFPTSGSHEQFF.

The gene calls are TRBV19 and TRBJ1-5; D gene unclear. V gave up 5 bases and J gave up 0 bases, with 11 bases separating them. The CDR3 sequence is 15 residues long. CDR1 is LNHDA and CDR2 is SQIVND in the germline V gene (reference sequence). The CDR3 nucleotides are TGTGCCAGTAGTCTGGTACCATATAGCAATCAGCCCCAGCATTTT. Translated: CASSLVPYSNQPQHF.

The chain carries TRBV6-1 and TRBJ2-3, with 7 bases aligning to TRBD2. The V segment lost 1 base and the J segment 5 bases; nucleotides outside the gene matches: 3. The CDR3 sequence is 14 residues long. Germline V gene sequence: CDR1 MNHNS, CDR2 SASEGT. CDR3 residues: CASSEVGGRDTQYF. The CDR3 DNA reads TGTGCCAGCAGTGAAGTCGGGGGGAGAGATACGCAGTATTTT.

This clone has just one count. For the CDR3, the DNA is TGTGCCAGCAGCTTGGGGACTAGCGGAAATGAGCAGTTCTTC. Residues: CASSLGTSGNEQFF. The chain is built from TRBV7-6 and TRBJ2-1, with 11 nucleotides matching TRBD2. The J segment lost 7 bases and the V segment lost 3 bases, leaving 2 bases of the junction unmatched. The germline CDR1 and CDR2 sequences are SGHVS and FNYEAQ. The CDR3 loop spans 14 amino acids.

CDR3 coding DNA: TGTGCCAGCAGTGACATGACAGATAACTATGGCTACACCTTC. Its translation: CASSDMTDNYGYTF. The rearrangement joins TRBV5-8 to TRBJ1-2; D might be TRBD1 (5 bases). The CDR3 extends over 14 amino acids. CDR1 is SGHTS, CDR2 YDEGEE, per germline. The V gene lost 5 bases and the J gene lost 1 base, with 12 bases spanning the gap.

This chain connects TRBV10-2 to TRBJ2-3; 8 bases fit TRBD2. The CDR3 is made up of 15 amino acids. The germline V gene encodes CDR1 WSHSY and CDR2 SAAADI. V shed 3 bases, J shed 2 bases, and the junction held 4 bases outside the gene matches. As DNA, the CDR3 is TGCGCCAGCAGTGAAACGGGGGGGGTCACAGATACGCAGTATTTT. This encodes CASSETGGVTDTQYF.